What follows are 10 T cell receptor beta chains derived from one specimen sequenced in a study of T cells after yellow fever vaccination (dated by TCRdb to between 2018 and 2020). Read against the paper, the sample's treatment or condition label means: live attenuated yellow fever vaccine strain. Library generation was performed with 5' RACE. TCRdb lists the instrument as Illumina NovaSeq 6000. Clones were called with MiXCR by TCRdb after fastp trimmed the public reads at Q25, and only in-frame beta chains were retained. All rows with the same CDR3 protein become a single entry with the most common DNA and genes. This sample is represented by approximately 450,000 distinct CDR3 sequences; about 17% of them were singletons. The ten most abundant clones make up over 15% of the sample. The material was PBMCs, obtained before the yellow fever booster vaccination. Receptors originate from a man between 18 and 29 years old who received the YFV17D yellow fever vaccine.

The DNA of the CDR3 is TGCGCCAGCAGCCAAGATACTGGGCAGGGAAACATTCAGTACTTC. This codes for CASSQDTGQGNIQYF. The V and J genes are TRBV4-3 and TRBJ2-4, with a tentative D call TRBD1 (5 bases). The V and J ends lost 0 bases and 6 bases respectively, with 12 bases between them. The CDR3 spans 15 residues. Germline V CDR1 and CDR2: LGHNA, YSLEER.

The V and J genes are TRBV7-8 and TRBJ2-1, with 9 bases identical to TRBD2. Per germline, CDR1 SGHVS and CDR2 FQNEAQ. The length of the CDR3 is 15 residues. V lost 2 bases and J lost 6; bases outside the gene matches: 5. The CDR3 spells CASSLRGGALNEQFF. Written as DNA, the CDR3 is TGTGCCAGCAGCTTACGCGGGGGGGCCCTCAATGAGCAGTTCTTC.

This clonotype was counted a few times. This chain links TRBV4-3 with TRBJ2-3; D possibly corresponds to TRBD1 (5 bases). Germline CDR1 LGHNA, CDR2 YSLEER. The CDR3 length is 15 residues. V was clipped by 0 bases and J by 2 bases, with 9 bases between them. The CDR3 protein is CASSQDGAATDTQYF. The CDR3 bases are TGCGCCAGCAGCCAAGATGGGGCGGCCACAGATACGCAGTATTTT.

The chain combines TRBV5-8 with TRBJ2-7; no firm D call. CDR1 and CDR2 from the germline V gene are SGHTS and YDEGEE. CDR3 size: 13 residues. Trimming shortened V by 4 bases and J by 1 base, and 9 bases separated the two germline ends. The CDR3 region is CASSKDGSYEQYV. CDR3 nucleotides: TGTGCCAGCAGCAAGGACGGGTCCTACGAGCAGTACGTC.

This clonotype was observed a few times. V gene TRBV10-3 combines with J gene TRBJ2-3, with D unclear. This CDR3 has 12 residues. Germline values: CDR1 ENHRY, CDR2 SYGVKD. Trimming cost V 4 bases and J 6 bases, with 8 bases left between them. In DNA, the CDR3 is TGTGCCATCAGTGGAGTGATGGATACGCAGTATTTT. Translation gives CAISGVMDTQYF.

This clonotype was counted only a few times. This sequence joins TRBV29-1 and TRBJ1-1, with D hard to call. Germline V CDR1 and CDR2: SQVTM, ANQGSEA. Trimming shortened V by 7 bases and J by 3 bases, and 12 bases separated the two germline ends. CDR3 length: 12 amino acids. The CDR3 nucleotides are TGCAGCGGGGAACTCGGTGACACTGAAGCTTTCTTT. It encodes CSGELGDTEAFF.

The table lists this clonotype with a few counts. The V and J genes are TRBV7-9 and TRBJ2-5; TRBD2 matches at 7 bases. J lost 5 bases, V lost 1 base, and 10 bases had no gene match. The CDR3 runs 16 residues. In germline, CDR1 is SEHNR, CDR2 FQNEAQ (reference sequence). The CDR3 sequence: CASSLGRTRGLETQYF. The CDR3 DNA sequence: TGTGCCAGCAGCTTAGGCCGGACTAGAGGGTTGGAGACCCAGTACTTC.

The J gene is TRBJ2-5, the V gene TRBV20-1; 7 bases line up with TRBD2. The CDR3 loop spans 13 amino acids. Per the germline V gene, CDR1 is DFQATT and CDR2 is SNEGSKA (reference sequence). CDR3 residues: CSAKRGLQETQYF. CDR3 bases: TGCAGCGCCAAGCGGGGCTTACAAGAGACCCAGTACTTC.

This chain joins TRBV12-3 or TRBV12-4 and TRBJ2-1, with TRBD2 matching over 14 bases. The CDR3 extends over 15 amino acids. V lost 5 bases, J lost 9 bases, and 6 bases stayed unmatched. CDR3 residues: CASSLTSGGDSEQFF. For the CDR3, the DNA is TGTGCCAGCAGTCTGACTAGCGGGGGGGATAGTGAGCAGTTCTTC.

This clonotype was seen a few times. This chain uses TRBV20-1 with TRBJ2-7; maybe TRBD1 (6 bases). Germline loops: CDR1 DFQATT, CDR2 SNEGSKA (reference sequence). The CDR3 loop spans 13 amino acids. Trimming pared 5 bases from V and 6 bases from J, leaving 17 bases between. The CDR3 sequence is CSAAGTKAREQYF. The CDR3 DNA reads TGCAGTGCTGCCGGGACAAAGGCCCGCGAGCAGTACTTC.